Each of the 31 T cell receptor beta chains below was sequenced from the same sample in a study of radiotherapy plus CTLA-4 blockade in lung cancer. Libraries were prepared by immunoSEQ multiplex PCR; TCRdb keeps only in-frame clonotypes and omits some of them. The sample consists of roughly 30,000 clones, about 77% of them appearing once. Sequences were derived from peripheral blood, sampled from a patient treated with radiotherapy plus ipilimumab. These receptors were taken from a human donor with non-small cell lung cancer that progressed on radiotherapy plus ipilimumab.

The genes are TRBV7-9 and TRBJ1-1, with 7 positions matching TRBD1. After removal of 1 base from V and 6 bases from J, the junction contained 2 bases not matched to a gene. The CDR3 sequence is 13 residues long. Germline values: CDR1 SEHNR, CDR2 FQNEAQ (reference sequence). CDR3 loop: CASSLEGQAEAFF. The CDR3 DNA reads as TGTGCCAGCAGCTTAGAAGGACAGGCTGAAGCTTTCTTT.

The chain links TRBV18 to TRBJ1-6; D is possibly TRBD1 (6 bases). From germline, CDR1 is KGHSH and CDR2 LQKENI. The V and J ends lost 2 bases and 8 bases respectively, with 10 bases between them. The CDR3 runs 14 residues. CDR3 coding DNA: TGTGCCAGCTCACCAACACAGGGTGATTCACCCCTCCACTTT. It codes for CASSPTQGDSPLHF.

The chain uses TRBV28 and TRBJ1-4; no clear D. Germline lookup yields CDR1 MDHEN and CDR2 SYDVKM. Trimming shortened V by 2 bases and J by 4 bases, and 14 bases separated the two germline ends. The CDR3 is made up of 16 amino acids. As DNA, the CDR3 is TGTGCCAGCAGTTTACTCGACGCCGCGGTTAATGAAAAACTGTTTTTT. It translates to CASSLLDAAVNEKLFF.

This sequence joins TRBV30 and TRBJ1-1; unclear D gene. This CDR3 is built from 14 residues. CDR1 is GTSNPN, CDR2 SVGIG, per germline (reference sequence). The V gene lost 0 bases and the J gene lost 9 bases, with 17 bases spanning the gap. CDR3 residues: CAWSVFGETMKAFF. The CDR3 DNA follows: TGTGCCTGGAGTGTTTTCGGAGAGACAATGAAAGCTTTCTTT.

The chain is built from TRBV9 and TRBJ1-1; D call uncertain. The ends were cut back, 4 bases at V and 0 bases at J, with 13 bases in the middle. The CDR3 loop spans 15 amino acids. CDR1 SGDLS and CDR2 YYNGEE come from the germline V gene. The CDR3 loop reads CASSPPTTLNTEAFF. CDR3 in DNA: TGTGCCAGCAGCCCACCGACAACCCTGAACACTGAAGCTTTCTTT.

This clone was seen a single time. The rearrangement uses TRBV7-2 and TRBJ2-3; D remains unclear. The CDR3 is 15 amino acids. With 5 bases removed from V and 4 bases from J, the gap between germline ends came to 16 bases. Germline V gene lookup returns CDR1 SGHTA and CDR2 FQGNSA. The CDR3 here is CASSTTGHGSDTQYF. CDR3 nucleotide sequence: TGTGCCAGCAGCACCACTGGGCACGGGTCAGATACGCAGTATTTT.

The CDR3, as DNA: TGTGCCAGCAACTCGGGTCATTATCCTACGGAAGCTTTCTTT. The encoded protein is CASNSGHYPTEAFF. V usage is TRBV7-2 and J usage is TRBJ1-1; the D is unclear. V lost 7 bases and J lost 8, with 20 bases in between. Per germline, CDR1 SGHTA and CDR2 FQGNSA. The CDR3 totals 14 residues.

This sequence joins TRBV6-5 and TRBJ1-2; 8 bases are shared with TRBD1. J was trimmed by 5 bases and V by 10 bases; bases with no gene match: 9. Looked up from germline, CDR1 is MNHEY and CDR2 is SVGAGI. CDR3 size: 13 residues. The chain's CDR3 is CATLRGRMYGYTF. The CDR3 DNA sequence: TGTGCCACCCTCAGGGGGCGAATGTATGGCTACACCTTC.

The rearrangement links TRBV19 to TRBJ1-2; D might be TRBD1 (5 bases). Trimming shortened V by 4 bases and J by 4 bases, and 10 bases separated the two germline ends. CDR3 length: 13 residues. Germline values: CDR1 LNHDA, CDR2 SQIVND (reference sequence). The chain's CDR3 is CASSRGARYGYTF. CDR3 nucleotide sequence: TGTGCCAGTAGTAGAGGGGCGCGCTATGGCTACACCTTC.

The chain uses TRBV11-1 and TRBJ2-1, with D possibly TRBD2 on 5 matching bases. The CDR3 has 12 amino acids. V shed 5 bases and J shed 8 bases, with 10 bases lying between them. CDR1 is SGHAT and CDR2 is FQDESV in the germline V gene (reference sequence). The DNA of the CDR3 is TGTGCCAGCAGCAGGAGGCTTGATGAGCAGTTCTTC. This codes for CASSRRLDEQFF.

J is TRBJ1-1 and V is TRBV6-5, with D unclear. Per germline, CDR1 MNHEY and CDR2 SVGAGI. There are 14 residues in the CDR3. V dropped 7 bases and J dropped 1 base, with 13 bases sitting between them. CDR3 bases: TGTGCCAGCACCTCCGGGAGAAGGAACACTGAAGCTTTCTTT. This translates into CASTSGRRNTEAFF.

This sequence joins TRBV7-3 and TRBJ2-1; TRBD1 might be the D (5 bases). Germline V lookup: CDR1 SGHTA, CDR2 FQGTGA. Trimming left V 5 bases short and J 10 bases short, with 15 bases between. The CDR3 spans 13 residues. CDR3 nucleotides: TGTGCCAGCAGCCCATATGCAGGGTCCGAGCAGTTCTTC. Translated, it gives CASSPYAGSEQFF.

The chain uses TRBV7-9 and TRBJ2-2; D is uncertain. This CDR3 contains 15 residues. Germline values: CDR1 SEHNR, CDR2 FQNEAQ (reference sequence). V lost 5 bases and J 3 bases, leaving 13 bases between the germline ends. The CDR3 region is CASSPREDDTGELFF. CDR3 bases: TGTGCCAGCAGCCCCCGCGAGGACGACACCGGGGAGCTGTTTTTT. Full variable domain (missing parts from reference TRBV7-9 and TRBJ2-2): DTGVSQNPRHKITKRGQNVTFRCDPISEHNRLYWYRQTLGQGPEFLTYFQNEAQLEKSRLLSDRFSAERPKGSFSTLEIQRTEQGDSAMYLCASSPREDDTGELFFGEGSRLTVL.

This clone was detected a few times. The rearrangement uses TRBV6-6 and TRBJ1-5; 10 bases fit TRBD1. J gave up 4 bases and V 6 bases, and 3 bases lay outside the gene matches. CDR1 is MNHNY and CDR2 is SVGAGI in the germline V gene (reference sequence). This CDR3 is 14 amino acids long. The CDR3 here is CASRGQGINQPQHF. DNA of the CDR3: TGTGCCAGCAGGGGACAGGGGATTAATCAGCCCCAGCATTTT.

This clone turned up a few times. V is TRBV2 and J is TRBJ1-2, with 10 bases aligning to TRBD1. Germline CDR1 is SNHLY and CDR2 is FYNNEI. Unmatched junction bases numbered 5, after V lost 5 bases and J lost 5 bases. The CDR3 is 14 residues long. The CDR3 protein is CASSLDRGGYGYTF. CDR3 sequence (DNA): TGTGCCAGCAGTTTGGACAGGGGGGGGTATGGCTACACCTTC.

The chain uses TRBV6-6 and TRBJ1-1; unclear D gene. The V end lost 3 bases, the J end lost 1 base, and 9 bases lay between the germline ends. The CDR3 extends over 14 amino acids. Germline-derived CDR1 and CDR2 are MNHNY and SVGAGI (reference sequence). DNA for the CDR3: TGTGCCAGCAGTTATATAGCCCAGAACACTGAAGCTTTCTTT. It translates to CASSYIAQNTEAFF.

V is TRBV5-8 and J is TRBJ2-3, with D possibly being TRBD1 (8 bases). Trimming left V 4 bases short and J 1 base short, with 16 bases between. Germline-derived CDR1 and CDR2 are SGHTS and YDEGEE. The CDR3 has 16 amino acids. The CDR3 is CASSADRAGGTDTQYF. For the CDR3, the DNA is TGTGCCAGCAGCGCGGACAGGGCGGGAGGCACAGATACGCAGTATTTT. The variable domain in full, with the rest retrieved from reference TRBV5-8 and TRBJ2-3, is EAGVTQSPTHLIKTRGQQATLRCSPISGHTSVYWYQQALGLGLQFLLWYDEGEERNRGNFPPRFSGRQFPNYSSELNVNALELEDSALYLCASSADRAGGTDTQYFGPGTRLTVL.

In regard to this clone: Sequence at one end of the junction differs from germline and may be a read error. The genes are TRBV11-1 and TRBJ2-1; 8 positions agree with TRBD1. The CDR3 is 16 amino acids. Germline lookup yields CDR1 SGHAT and CDR2 FQDESV (reference sequence). CDR3 in DNA: TGTGCCAGCACCTTATACCGGGACAGGCACCCAAATGAGCAGTTCTTC. It translates to CASTLYRDRHPNEQFF.

This sequence joins TRBV6-5 and TRBJ2-7; TRBD1 matches at 7 bases. The V gene's germline CDR1 is MNHEY and CDR2 SVGAGI. V lost 0 bases to trimming and J lost 7 bases; unmatched junction nucleotides: 6. This CDR3 is built from 14 residues. The CDR3 loop is CASSYSPTGREQYF. Here the CDR3 DNA reads TGTGCCAGCAGTTACTCGCCGACAGGGAGAGAGCAGTACTTC.

This clone appeared a few times. The CDR3 sequence is CASSQFHGRGYEQYF. CDR3 DNA: TGCGCCAGCAGCCAATTTCACGGGAGAGGCTACGAGCAGTACTTC. This chain uses TRBV4-1 with TRBJ2-7, with D possibly matching TRBD2 (6 bases). From germline, CDR1 is MGHRA and CDR2 YSYEKL. Trimming took 2 bases from V and 3 from J, leaving 14 bases between them. This CDR3 contains 15 residues.

The chain is built from TRBV11-3 and TRBJ2-5; the D gene could be TRBD1 or TRBD2 (6 bases each). The CDR3 consists of 13 residues. Between the trimmed V and J ends, which lost 2 bases and 5 bases, there was a span of 9 bases. Germline values: CDR1 SGHNT, CDR2 YENEEA. The CDR3 sequence is CASSLRGDETQYF. The CDR3 nucleotides read TGTGCCAGCAGCTTAAGGGGGGATGAGACCCAGTACTTC.

This chain joins TRBV28 and TRBJ1-2, with 9 bases fitting TRBD1. CDR3 length: 12 residues. The ends lost 6 bases at V and 8 bases at J; junction bases unmatched: 4. CDR1 and CDR2 (germline): MDHEN, SYDVKM. The CDR3 DNA reads TGTGCCAGCAGAGGACAGGGGTACGGCTACACCTTC. Translated, it gives CASRGQGYGYTF.

The genes are TRBV7-3 and TRBJ1-2; the D gene is possibly TRBD1 (6 bases). Per germline, CDR1 SGHTA and CDR2 FQGTGA. V gave up 5 bases and J gave up 2 bases, with 9 bases separating them. The CDR3 is 13 residues long. Here the CDR3 DNA reads TGTGCCAGCAGCCCGGACAGAAACTATGGCTACACCTTC. Encoded protein: CASSPDRNYGYTF.

The J gene is TRBJ1-3, the V gene TRBV5-4; the D is unclear. V lost 4 bases and J 1 base, leaving 12 bases between the germline ends. The CDR3 runs 15 residues. CDR1 is SGHNT and CDR2 is YYREEE in the germline V gene (reference sequence). The CDR3 loop is CASSLQGRSGNTIYF. CDR3 nucleotide sequence: TGTGCCAGCAGCCTCCAAGGGCGGTCTGGAAACACCATATATTTT. Variable domain in full (rest from reference TRBV5-4 and TRBJ1-3): ETGVTQSPTHLIKTRGQQVTLRCSSQSGHNTVSWYQQALGQGPQFIFQYYREEENGRGNFPPRFSGLQFPNYSSELNVNALELDDSALYLCASSLQGRSGNTIYFGEGSWLTVV.

This clone occurred a few times. This chain joins TRBV5-1 and TRBJ2-3, with 9 bases that match TRBD2. Germline CDR1 is SGHRS and CDR2 is YFSETQ. This CDR3 comprises 15 residues. V shed 2 bases and J 6 bases; nucleotides not matched to a gene: 7. The CDR3 reads CASSFRGRGRDTQYF. CDR3 nucleotides: TGCGCCAGCAGCTTCCGCGGGAGGGGGCGGGATACGCAGTATTTT.

This rearrangement joins TRBV6-5 to TRBJ1-1; a weak D match, TRBD1 (5 bases). Germline CDR1 is MNHEY and CDR2 is SVGAGI. This CDR3 spans 12 amino acids. Trimming took off 3 bases at V and 8 bases at J, with 10 bases between the two ends. Here the CDR3 reads CASSYSPGEAFF. CDR3 bases: TGTGCCAGCAGTTATAGCCCAGGGGAAGCTTTCTTT.

This chain uses TRBV7-8 with TRBJ2-5; no reliable D call. This CDR3 is built from 12 residues. V was cut by 1 base and J by 4 bases, with 4 bases left in between. From germline, CDR1 is SGHVS and CDR2 FQNEAQ. Here the CDR3 DNA reads TGTGCCAGCAGCTTAGGACGAGAGACCCAGTACTTC. This encodes CASSLGRETQYF.

The genes are TRBV5-5 and TRBJ2-7, with a tentative D call TRBD1 (6 bases). Trimming removed 0 bases from V and 0 bases from J, with 7 bases in between. This CDR3 is 14 amino acids long. The V gene's germline CDR1 is SGHKS and CDR2 YYEKEE (reference sequence). CDR3 sequence: CASSLGQASYEQYF. The CDR3 coding sequence is TGTGCCAGCAGCTTGGGACAGGCCTCCTACGAGCAGTACTTC.

This chain links TRBV5-4 with TRBJ2-5, with 14 bases that match TRBD2. J gave up 1 base and V 3 bases, and 8 bases lay outside the gene matches. Germline CDR1 and CDR2: SGHNT and YYREEE (reference sequence). CDR3 length equals 18 residues. The CDR3 DNA reads TGTGCCAGCAGCTGGGGACTAGCGGGAGCGGAGGTCCAAGAGACCCAGTACTTC. Translated, it gives CASSWGLAGAEVQETQYF.

V gene TRBV5-1 combines with J gene TRBJ2-1; 14 nucleotides align to TRBD2. Germline V CDR1 and CDR2: SGHRS, YFSETQ. J lost 4 bases, V lost 2 bases, and 5 bases had no gene match. CDR3 length equals 17 residues. The CDR3 DNA sequence: TGCGCCAGCAGCTTTACTTGGACTAGCGGGAGGTACAATGAGCAGTTCTTC. This sequence encodes CASSFTWTSGRYNEQFF.

The V and J genes are TRBV28 and TRBJ2-7; 12 bases are shared with TRBD2. With 4 bases clipped from V and 7 bases from J, the junction kept 11 bases outside the gene matches. CDR1 is MDHEN, CDR2 SYDVKM, per germline. The CDR3 sequence is 16 residues long. The CDR3: CASSSSASGRAWEQYF. DNA for the CDR3: TGTGCCAGCAGTTCGTCCGCTAGCGGGAGGGCTTGGGAGCAGTACTTC.